This entry features one T cell receptor beta chain sequence. The antigen this receptor binds is unknown. Within one base of it there is no much larger clone, and no base qualities were kept. A total of some 30 patients with locally advanced or metastatic urothelial carcinoma, treated at Memorial Sloan Kettering on a trial protocol, made up the cohort. Peripheral blood mononuclear cells were collected pretreatment and during treatment, with between 1 and 8 total time points obtained per patient. The Qiagen DNeasy Blood extraction kit was used to purify genomic DNA from total PBMCs and tumor samples. PBMCs were collected pretreatment and during treatment and were isolated and stored as previously described. This specimen comes from a study of PD-L1 blockade in urothelial cancer (TCRdb year 2017). About the investigation overall: Therapy was started at some point between 2013 and 2015 for all patients, and atezolizumab 1,200 mg was administered intravenously every 3 weeks. About nine tenths of the roughly 30 patients were males with bladder-origin urothelial cancer, and 18 of 29 reported a prior smoking history. An ECOG performance status of 0 or 1 was recorded for the patients, and 0 to 3 prior chemotherapy regimens had been received by the patients. Blood samples were analyzed at 3 weeks after treatment start (second dose) and at 6 weeks after treatment start. Blood samples gave median yields of around 150,000 T cells and 65,000 to 85,000 unique TCRs, along with a median clonality of around 0.08. The study, an exploratory multi-omic analysis, examined somatic, immune and clinical correlates of response to PD-L1 blockade with atezolizumab in urothelial cancer. TCR sequencing covered pretreatment tumor samples and matched, serially collected peripheral blood taken before and after atezolizumab treatment. Progression-free survival longer than 6 months counted as durable clinical benefit, and TCR features were additionally tested against both progression-free and overall survival. In the same patients who had TCR sequencing, pretreatment tumors also underwent whole exome sequencing and RNA sequencing. Durable clinical benefit was achieved by nine patients and was not achieved by 20 patients. Pretreatment blood TCR-seq was available for 30 or so patients, at least one posttreatment blood collection was obtained for approximately 24 patients, and tumor TCR-seq was available for approximately 24 patients.

General findings and caveats noted by the study authors: A pretreatment peripheral blood TCR clonality below the median was linked to improved progression-free and overall survival. Small sample size (n ≈ 29) and many exploratory analyses mean the results are intended to be hypothesis-generating. At 3 weeks after the start of treatment, tumor-associated TCR clones in peripheral blood had expanded more in patients with durable benefit (n ≈ 24, p = 0.022).

To estimate absolute template abundance from read counts, synthetic TCR analog templates were spiked into each PCR. The immunoSEQ assay used bias-controlled V and J gene primers to amplify TCRbeta CDR3 regions from genomic DNA. Sequencing of rearranged TCRbeta segments was done at approximately 20X coverage. For the original study's pipeline: Clustering was used to correct sequencing errors, and CDR3s were annotated against IMGT so that V, D and J genes could be assigned. Only productive TCRbeta rearrangements were used in downstream analyses, excluding out-of-frame or stop-codon sequences. To compute clonality, Shannon entropy was normalized by the log of the number of unique productive sequences and then subtracted from one. Fisher's exact test with Benjamini-Hochberg correction, using a cutoff of adjusted p below 0.01, was how clones that differed between time points or between blood and tumor were identified. What TCRdb holds here is the immuneACCESS table cut down to in-frame rearrangements. Part of the clones is not present; checked against another copy, under half of the missing clones reflect an unresolved V gene, and the others are unexplained. V and J calls and clone size are those listed in that table; D and trimming were worked out from the DNA. This sample is represented by more than 50,000 clones; 82% of them were singletons. The biggest ten clones account for about 4.5% of the sample.

Spanning cysteine to phenylalanine, the CDR3 consists of 16 amino acids. This entry keeps only the CDR3 DNA: 48 bases, framed from base 1. V has 6 bases trimmed and J has 4 bases trimmed; junction bases matching no gene number 9. CDR1 and CDR2 were assigned from the germline V gene as SGHRS and YFSETQ. Here the chain combines TRBV5-1 and TRBJ2-1, with TRBD2 matching 11 junction bases. The sample here was PBMCs, taken around atezolizumab (anti-PD-L1) treatment. The TCR originated in a man between 65 and 85 years old with urothelial cancer. CDR3 loop: CASTWGTSGAYNEQFF. The DNA reads TGCGCCAGCACTTGGGGGACTAGCGGTGCGTACAATGAGCAGTTCTTC.